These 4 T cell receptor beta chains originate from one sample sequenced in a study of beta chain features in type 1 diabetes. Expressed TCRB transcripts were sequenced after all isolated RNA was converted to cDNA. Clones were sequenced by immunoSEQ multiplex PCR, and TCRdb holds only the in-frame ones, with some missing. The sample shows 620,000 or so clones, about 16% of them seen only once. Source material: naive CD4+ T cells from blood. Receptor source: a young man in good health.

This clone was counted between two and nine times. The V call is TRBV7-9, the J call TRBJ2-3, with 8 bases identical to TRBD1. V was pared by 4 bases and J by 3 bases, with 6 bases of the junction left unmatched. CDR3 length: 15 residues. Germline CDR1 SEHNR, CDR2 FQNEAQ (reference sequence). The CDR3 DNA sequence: TGTGCCAGCAGCTGGAGGACAGGGAAGACAGATACGCAGTATTTT. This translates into CASSWRTGKTDTQYF.

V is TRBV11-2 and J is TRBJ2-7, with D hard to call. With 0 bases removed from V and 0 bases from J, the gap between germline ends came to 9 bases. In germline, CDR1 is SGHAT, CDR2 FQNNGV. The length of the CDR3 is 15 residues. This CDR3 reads CASSLDLALSYEQYF. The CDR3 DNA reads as TGTGCCAGCAGCTTAGATCTGGCCCTCTCCTACGAGCAGTACTTC.

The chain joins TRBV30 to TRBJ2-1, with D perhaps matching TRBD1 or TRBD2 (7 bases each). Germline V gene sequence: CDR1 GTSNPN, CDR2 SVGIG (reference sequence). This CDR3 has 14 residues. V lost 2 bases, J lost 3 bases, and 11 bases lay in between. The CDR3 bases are TGTGCCTGGAGTCAGGGGGGGAGCTACAATGAGCAGTTCTTC. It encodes CAWSQGGSYNEQFF.

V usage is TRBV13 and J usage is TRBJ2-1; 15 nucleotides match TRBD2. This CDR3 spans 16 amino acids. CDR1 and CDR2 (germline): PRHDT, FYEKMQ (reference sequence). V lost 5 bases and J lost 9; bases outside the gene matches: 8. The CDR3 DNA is TGTGCCAGCAGCCCCAGGGGACTAGCGGGGGGCGGTGAGCAGTTCTTC. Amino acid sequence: CASSPRGLAGGGEQFF.